A few counts support the clone carrying this T cell receptor (beta chain). Its antigen is unknown. Regarding time point: patch test 3, about 24 weeks after DPC sensitization. Treatment specified: therapeutic diphenylcyclopropenone sensitization with weekly scalp DPC. The data were taken from a study of human T cells and chemical hapten exposure. Study-level information: The study lasted 20 to 30 weeks, and patients were dosed weekly with diphenylcyclopropenone on the scalp throughout. Whole-study results and caveats: The donor cohort had alopecia, so its immune response may not match that of healthy people.

TCRdb itself ran the RACE reads through MiXCR, one entry per CDR3 protein. This table holds 50,000 or so distinct CDR3 sequences, 9.9% found once. V was pared by 5 bases and J by 6 bases, with 9 bases between. Looked up from germline, CDR1 is SQVTM and CDR2 is ANQGSEA. The CDR3 totals 11 residues. V usage is TRBV29-1 and J usage is TRBJ2-3; a weak D match, TRBD2 (6 bases). Sequencing was performed on whole blood, taken in connection with sensitization to the hapten diphenylcyclopropenone (DPC). The TCR originated in a woman aged 35 to 49 with alopecia areata. Some clones in this sample may be carry-over from other donors' samples. CDR3 DNA: TGCAGCGTTCGCGGGGTGGATACGCAGTATTTT. This codes for CSVRGVDTQYF.